These 30 T cell receptor beta chains were sequenced from one sample in a study. TCRdb recomputed calls from the 5' RACE reads with MiXCR, one row per CDR3 protein. This table holds nearly 55,000 distinct CDR3 sequences, approximately 23% found once. The specimen sequenced was tumor-infiltrating naive CD4+ T cells sorted from the breast tumor. Sample subset: naive CD4+ T cells, CD4+CD45RA+CD25-. These receptors were obtained from a female donor with breast cancer.

This clonotype has more than one count but fewer than ten. This chain connects TRBV5-1 to TRBJ2-3; 7 bases align to TRBD1. Germline CDR1 reads SGHRS; CDR2 reads YFSETQ. The V gene end was trimmed by 5 bases and the J gene end by 0 bases; junction bases not matched to a gene: 9. This CDR3 has 16 amino acids. The CDR3 nucleotides read TGCGCCAGCAGACCTAACCCGGGACAGAGCACAGATACGCAGTATTTT. Translation: CASRPNPGQSTDTQYF.

There are many counts of this clonotype. The V call is TRBV7-9, the J call TRBJ2-1, with D tentatively TRBD1 (6 bases). The germline CDR1 and CDR2 sequences are SEHNR and FQNEAQ (reference sequence). With 1 base removed from V and 6 bases from J, the gap between germline ends came to 22 bases. This CDR3 is built from 18 residues. The CDR3 loop reads CASSLEGYGLRDTNEQFF. DNA of the CDR3: TGTGCCAGCAGCTTAGAGGGTTACGGGTTGAGGGACACCAATGAGCAGTTCTTC.

In this sample, this clonotype turned up a few times. V usage is TRBV5-1 and J usage is TRBJ1-2; D remains unclear. This CDR3 has 14 residues. With 4 bases removed from V and 0 bases from J, the gap between germline ends came to 10 bases. The V gene's germline CDR1 is SGHRS and CDR2 YFSETQ. The CDR3 spells CASSPLGPNYGYTF. Written as DNA, the CDR3 is TGCGCCAGCAGCCCCTTAGGGCCTAACTATGGCTACACCTTC.

The V call is TRBV15, the J call TRBJ2-5, with 7 bases that match TRBD1. CDR1 is LNHNV, CDR2 YYDKDF, per germline (reference sequence). V trimming: 3 bases; J trimming: 2 bases; junction bases outside the gene matches: 9. The CDR3 is 16 amino acids. CDR3 amino acids: CATSSQKIQGQETQYF. The DNA for the CDR3 is TGTGCCACCAGCAGTCAGAAAATACAGGGGCAAGAGACCCAGTACTTC.

This clonotype appeared many times. This rearrangement joins TRBV7-2 to TRBJ2-7; D possibly corresponds to TRBD1 (6 bases). The CDR3 has 14 amino acids. Germline loops: CDR1 SGHTA, CDR2 FQGNSA. V lost 6 bases and J lost 5, with 17 bases in between. The CDR3 sequence is CASSFYVRDNEQYF. CDR3 bases: TGTGCCAGCAGTTTCTACGTGAGGGACAACGAGCAGTACTTC.

As regards this clonotype: This is likely a read error, given that the CDR3 carries no conserved phenylalanine or tryptophan at its end. The chain combines TRBV24-1 with TRBJ1-1; D may be TRBD1 (5 bases). This CDR3 is 12 amino acids long. The germline CDR1 and CDR2 sequences are KGHDR and SFDVKD. Trimming took 6 bases from V and 5 from J, leaving 9 bases between them. The CDR3: CATSTGGTEAFL. Written as DNA, the CDR3 is TGTGCCACCAGTACAGGAGGGACTGAAGCTTTCCTT.

This clonotype has just a few counts. The chain couples TRBV12-5 to TRBJ1-5, with 8 nucleotides matching TRBD1. V was clipped by 4 bases and J by 0 bases; unmatched bases: 8. Germline V gives CDR1 LGHNT, CDR2 FRNRAP. The CDR3 covers 17 residues. CDR3 in DNA: TGTGCTAGTGGTTCTAGGACAGGGAGAGATAGCAATCAGCCCCAGCATTTT. Translating it yields CASGSRTGRDSNQPQHF.

V is TRBV7-2 and J is TRBJ2-7; D is uncertain. This CDR3 has 14 amino acids. Germline-derived CDR1 and CDR2 are SGHTA and FQGNSA. With 1 base removed from V and 3 bases from J, the gap between germline ends came to 10 bases. This CDR3 reads CASSLVAQDYEQYF. The CDR3, as DNA: TGTGCCAGCAGCTTAGTTGCCCAAGACTACGAGCAGTACTTC.

The gene calls are TRBV7-3 and TRBJ2-1; TRBD1 is a possible D gene (5 bases). This CDR3 has 13 residues. Germline V gene lookup returns CDR1 SGHTA and CDR2 FQGTGA. Trimming removed 5 bases at V and 3 bases at J, with 8 bases between. The CDR3 sequence is CASSDQGYNEQFF. CDR3 in DNA: TGTGCCAGCAGCGACCAGGGCTACAATGAGCAGTTCTTC.

The CDR3 sequence: CASSQLGGPGNTIYF. The DNA for the CDR3 is TGTGCCAGCAGCCAATTGGGGGGTCCTGGAAACACCATATATTTT. The chain uses TRBV3-1 and TRBJ1-3; perhaps TRBD1 as D (5 bases). The CDR3 runs to 15 residues. V was pared by 2 bases and J by 2 bases, with 10 bases between. The germline gives CDR1 LGHDT, CDR2 YNNKEL (reference sequence).

This clonotype was observed many times. This chain links TRBV7-2 with TRBJ2-3, with no clear D. The CDR3 length is 12 residues. V dropped 4 bases and J dropped 2 bases, with 4 bases sitting between them. In germline, CDR1 is SGHTA, CDR2 FQGNSA. CDR3 amino acids: CASSSFTDTQYF. DNA of the CDR3: TGTGCCAGCAGCTCCTTCACAGATACGCAGTATTTT.

This chain links TRBV12-3 or TRBV12-4 with TRBJ1-6; D remains ambiguous. The CDR3 is 12 amino acids. The V gene lost 4 bases and the J gene lost 10 bases, with 8 bases spanning the gap. The CDR3 reads CASSSVYSPLHF. As DNA, the CDR3 is TGTGCCAGCAGTTCCGTCTACTCACCCCTCCACTTT.

Note on this clonotype: This may stem from a read error, because a much larger clone lies one nucleotide away. The chain links TRBV29-1 to TRBJ1-2; D gene unclear. The length of the CDR3 is 12 residues. Germline values: CDR1 SQVTM, CDR2 ANQGSEA. Here the CDR3 reads CSVESGGYDYTF. In DNA form, the CDR3 reads TGCAGCGTTGAGTCGGGTGGCTATGACTACACCTTC.

This clonotype was seen ten or more times. The rearrangement links TRBV7-2 to TRBJ2-4, with a tentative D call TRBD2 (6 bases). The germline CDR1 and CDR2 sequences are SGHTA and FQGNSA. The CDR3 runs to 13 residues. Trimming took off 4 bases at V and 10 bases at J, with 14 bases between the two ends. The CDR3 sequence: CASSSGTGDIQYF. CDR3 coding DNA: TGTGCCAGCAGCTCCGGGACGGGGGATATTCAGTACTTC. The full variable domain, rest sourced from reference TRBV7-2 and TRBJ2-4, is GAGVSQSPSNKVTEKGKDVELRCDPISGHTALYWYRQSLGQGLEFLIYFQGNSAPDKSGLPSDRFSAERTGGSVSTLTIQRTQQEDSAVYLCASSSGTGDIQYFGAGTRLSVL.

The chain employs TRBV6-5 and TRBJ2-3; 14 bases align to TRBD2. CDR3 length: 16 residues. CDR1 is MNHEY and CDR2 is SVGAGI in the germline V gene. Trimming removed 5 bases from V and 6 bases from J; junction bases left unmatched: 7. The CDR3 region is CASSVGLAGGFDTQYF. The CDR3 DNA sequence: TGTGCCAGCAGTGTTGGACTAGCGGGAGGTTTTGATACGCAGTATTTT.

Notes on this clonotype: A single base separates this from a much larger clone, so it may be a read error. V usage is TRBV12-1 and J usage is TRBJ2-7. TRBV12-1 represents a pseudogene. The CDR3 covers 13 residues. The CDR3 DNA reads as TGCGCCAGCAGAGATGGGATTACCGACAAGCAGTACTTC. Amino acid sequence: CASRDGITDKQYF.

The chain combines TRBV27 with TRBJ2-1; no definite D call. The germline V and J ends were trimmed by 6 bases and 4 bases, with 13 bases remaining between them. There are 14 residues in the CDR3. Germline assignment: CDR1 MNHEY and CDR2 SMNVEV (reference sequence). In nucleotides, the CDR3 is TGTGCCAGCAGACCAAGCTGGGGTTACAATGAGCAGTTCTTC. This encodes CASRPSWGYNEQFF.

In its sample, this clonotype was seen a few times. CDR3 region: CASSQQPRGMSTGELFF. Here the CDR3 DNA reads TGCGCCAGCAGCCAACAACCCAGAGGGATGAGCACCGGGGAGCTGTTTTTT. This sequence joins TRBV5-1 and TRBJ2-2; TRBD2 is a possible D gene (5 bases). The V and J ends lost 4 bases and 4 bases respectively, with 20 bases between them. Germline values: CDR1 SGHRS, CDR2 YFSETQ. The CDR3 loop spans 17 amino acids.

This clonotype was seen repeatedly, ten times or more. This chain joins TRBV5-1 and TRBJ2-3; no firm D call. Deletions cut 0 bases from V and 2 bases from J, with 10 bases between. In germline, CDR1 is SGHRS, CDR2 YFSETQ. The CDR3 consists of 15 residues. The DNA for the CDR3 is TGCGCCAGCAGCTTGGACGATCGTACCACAGATACGCAGTATTTT. It specifies CASSLDDRTTDTQYF.

This clonotype was detected a few times. This chain connects TRBV30 to TRBJ1-1; no definite D call. V was shortened by 2 bases and J by 2 bases, with 12 bases between the two germline ends. The CDR3 is made up of 14 amino acids. Germline V lookup: CDR1 GTSNPN, CDR2 SVGIG (reference sequence). In nucleotides, the CDR3 is TGTGCCTGGAGTCGCCTTTATGGAAACACTGAAGCTTTCTTT. Its protein is CAWSRLYGNTEAFF.

This clonotype was counted a few times. DNA for the CDR3: TGTGCCAGCAGCTTTGTCTTCGAGGATACGCAGTATTTT. Protein: CASSFVFEDTQYF. J is TRBJ2-3 and V is TRBV5-4; D not resolved. The CDR3 runs 13 residues. CDR1 is SGHNT and CDR2 is YYREEE in the germline V gene (reference sequence). V lost 2 bases and J 6 bases, leaving 10 bases between the germline ends.

A word on this clonotype: This may come from a read error, since a much larger clone is one base off. The rearrangement uses TRBV6-6 and TRBJ2-3; 10 bases line up with TRBD1. Germline-derived CDR1 and CDR2 are MNHNY and SVGAGI (reference sequence). With 7 bases clipped from V and 4 bases from J, the junction kept 11 bases outside the gene matches. The CDR3 sequence is 16 residues long. The CDR3 nucleotides are TGTGCCAGCACAAGACAGGGGGCAAGAAACGCAGATACGCAGTATTTT. Its translation: CASTRQGARNADTQYF.

A remark on this clonotype: Just one base apart from a much larger clone, this may be a read error. The chain employs TRBV20-1 and TRBJ1-1, with no clear D. This CDR3 contains 12 residues. The ends were cut back, 3 bases at V and 1 base at J, with 6 bases in the middle. Germline V lookup: CDR1 DFQATT, CDR2 SNEGSKA (reference sequence). Written as DNA, the CDR3 is TGCAGTGCTAGTAACCAGAACACTGAAGCTTTCTTT. The encoded protein is CSASNQNTEAFF.

CDR3 DNA: TGTGCCAGCAGTTTGATAGAGGGGGGCCTCACAGATACGCAGTATTTT. Its protein product is CASSLIEGGLTDTQYF. The chain joins TRBV6-5 to TRBJ2-3; possibly TRBD1 or TRBD2 for D (6 bases each). The CDR3 spans 16 residues. CDR1 and CDR2 from the germline V gene are MNHEY and SVGAGI. V shed 4 bases and J shed 2 bases, with 16 bases lying between them.

V is TRBV6-6 and J is TRBJ1-5; D not certain. Trimming removed 6 bases from V and 2 bases from J, with 11 bases in between. CDR3 length: 14 residues. Germline assignment: CDR1 MNHNY and CDR2 SVGAGI (reference sequence). The CDR3 bases are TGTGCCAGCAGCCCCAGGACGGGCAATCAGCCCCAGCATTTT. Encoded protein: CASSPRTGNQPQHF.

The chain employs TRBV20-1 and TRBJ2-5; TRBD1 matches at 7 bases. Unmatched junction bases numbered 9, after V lost 6 bases and J lost 2 bases. Per the germline V gene, CDR1 is DFQATT and CDR2 is SNEGSKA (reference sequence). The CDR3 is made up of 14 amino acids. The CDR3 loop is CSADNSGQQETQYF. The CDR3 nucleotides read TGCAGTGCCGACAATTCGGGACAGCAAGAGACCCAGTACTTC.

The chain uses TRBV20-1 and TRBJ1-6; possible D gene TRBD1, 6 bases. V shed 3 bases and J shed 8 bases, with 11 bases lying between them. CDR3 length equals 13 residues. Germline V CDR1 and CDR2: DFQATT, SNEGSKA (reference sequence). For the CDR3, the DNA is TGCAGTGCTAGGGACAGCATGGATTCACCCCTCCACTTT. Protein product: CSARDSMDSPLHF.

This clonotype has just a few counts. A read error may account for a junction end that differs from germline. This rearrangement joins TRBV5-1 to TRBJ2-7; D is possibly TRBD2 (6 bases). The CDR3 sequence is 14 residues long. Germline V CDR1 and CDR2: SGHRS, YFSETQ. Here the CDR3 reads CASSLSRDSNEQYF. The CDR3, as DNA: TGCGCCAGCAGCCTGTCCCGGGACTCCAACGAGCAGTACTTC.

V is TRBV9 and J is TRBJ2-3, with 9 bases that match TRBD2. Germline V gene sequence: CDR1 SGDLS, CDR2 YYNGEE. The CDR3 contains 16 residues. The V gene end was trimmed by 4 bases and the J gene end by 1 base; junction bases not matched to a gene: 7. CDR3 DNA: TGTGCCAGCAGCCCTCTGGCTAGCGGGGGCACAGATACGCAGTATTTT. It translates to CASSPLASGGTDTQYF.

V is TRBV5-1 and J is TRBJ1-2; 9 nucleotides align to TRBD1. Trimming cost V 1 base and J 10 bases; bases outside gene matches: 11. CDR3 length: 15 amino acids. Germline loops: CDR1 SGHRS, CDR2 YFSETQ. The DNA for the CDR3 is TGCGCCAGCAGCTTGAGTTTAGGGGACAGGGCTCACTACACCTTC. Encoded protein: CASSLSLGDRAHYTF.